The 32 T cell receptor beta chains presented below share a single source sample, sequenced in a study of blood T cells in healthy people across ages. Through a sample-barcoded 5' primer and a J-beta primer mix, a second PCR was run for roughly 7 to 11 cycles. TCRdb processed the 5' RACE reads anew with MiXCR; each CDR3 protein has one entry. This table holds hundreds of thousands of distinct CDR3 sequences, roughly 50% found once. The specimen sequenced was blood. The receptors come from a man aged 25 to 40 in good health.

The gene calls are TRBV12-3 or TRBV12-4 and TRBJ1-1; D is ambiguous. The CDR3 has 12 amino acids. V shed 2 bases and J shed 12 bases, with 13 bases lying between them. The CDR3 DNA is TGTGCCAGCAGTTTAAACCCCCAGCGATCTTTCTTT. Protein: CASSLNPQRSFF.

This clonotype has only a few counts. This chain links TRBV7-2 with TRBJ2-7, with TRBD1 matching over 9 bases. Germline V gene sequence: CDR1 SGHTA, CDR2 FQGNSA. V gave up 0 bases and J gave up 3 bases; unmatched junction bases: 3. The CDR3 loop spans 15 amino acids. CDR3 sequence reads: CASSLAQGQGYEQYF. In DNA form, the CDR3 reads TGTGCCAGCAGCTTAGCGCAGGGACAGGGCTACGAGCAGTACTTC.

This clonotype appeared many times. The chain uses TRBV11-2 and TRBJ2-5; 7 nucleotides align to TRBD2. The CDR3 spans 16 residues. J was trimmed by 3 bases and V by 2 bases; bases with no gene match: 9. Germline CDR1 and CDR2: SGHAT and FQNNGV. The CDR3 region is CASSLPPAGWEETQYF. CDR3 bases: TGTGCCAGCAGCTTACCTCCAGCGGGGTGGGAAGAGACCCAGTACTTC.

V usage is TRBV7-2 and J usage is TRBJ2-4, with 8 bases identical to TRBD2. The last part of the DNA fits TRBJ2-7 better; the J call may be wrong. Germline V gene lookup returns CDR1 SGHTA and CDR2 FQGNSA. The CDR3 runs to 13 residues. The CDR3 here is CASSCSGEYEQYF. The CDR3 DNA reads TGTGCCAGCAGTTGTAGCGGGGAGTACGAGCAGTACTTC.

This sequence joins TRBV3-1 and TRBJ2-3; D is perhaps TRBD2 (5 bases). CDR1 and CDR2 from the germline V gene are LGHDT and YNNKEL (reference sequence). V was trimmed by 1 base and J by 4 bases, leaving 12 bases between them. This CDR3 is 15 amino acids long. The CDR3 nucleotides are TGTGCCAGCAGCCAAGTTTTCCACGGGGCAGATACGCAGTATTTT. Translated: CASSQVFHGADTQYF.

This clonotype was counted between two and nine times. The V gene is TRBV20-1, the J gene TRBJ2-1; D unclear. Per germline, CDR1 DFQATT and CDR2 SNEGSKA (reference sequence). This CDR3 has 10 amino acids. Trimming removed 6 bases at V and 10 bases at J, with 10 bases between. The CDR3 sequence: CSAATREQFF. In DNA, the CDR3 is TGCAGTGCGGCGACTCGCGAGCAGTTCTTC.

V gene TRBV2 combines with J gene TRBJ2-2; 8 bases fit TRBD2. CDR1 SNHLY and CDR2 FYNNEI come from the germline V gene. CDR3 length: 15 residues. J was trimmed by 5 bases and V by 3 bases; bases with no gene match: 5. DNA for the CDR3: TGTGCCAGCAGTGAGGCGGGAGGAGGAACCGGGGAGCTGTTTTTT. This encodes CASSEAGGGTGELFF.

This chain connects TRBV20-1 to TRBJ2-7; no firm D call. Germline assignment: CDR1 DFQATT and CDR2 SNEGSKA (reference sequence). Trimming took 3 bases from V and 4 from J, leaving 7 bases between them. This CDR3 spans 11 amino acids. This CDR3 is CSARERYEQYF. The CDR3, as DNA: TGCAGTGCTAGGGAGAGGTACGAGCAGTACTTC.

V usage is TRBV28 and J usage is TRBJ1-2, with D unresolved. The CDR3 is made up of 12 amino acids. Trimming removed 6 bases from V and 2 bases from J, with 7 bases in between. Germline loops: CDR1 MDHEN, CDR2 SYDVKM. CDR3 sequence: CASSSRNYGYTF. The CDR3 DNA is TGTGCCAGCAGCTCGAGAAACTATGGCTACACCTTC.

The chain employs TRBV7-2 and TRBJ2-7, with 7 bases lining up with TRBD2. Germline trimming cut 1 base from V and 6 bases from J; bases unmatched to any gene: 3. Germline CDR1 is SGHTA and CDR2 is FQGNSA. The CDR3 runs to 13 residues. CDR3: CASSLGEGLEQYF. The DNA of the CDR3 is TGTGCCAGCAGCTTAGGGGAGGGCCTCGAGCAGTACTTC.

This rearrangement joins TRBV28 to TRBJ2-7, with 12 bases aligning to TRBD2. The germline CDR1 and CDR2 sequences are MDHEN and SYDVKM. With 7 bases clipped from V and 1 base from J, the junction kept 8 bases outside the gene matches. The CDR3 has 16 residues. The DNA for the CDR3 is TGTGCCAGCATAGTAGCTAGCGGGAGGGGATCCTACGAGCAGTACTTC. Translation gives CASIVASGRGSYEQYF.

The chain carries TRBV27 and TRBJ2-1, with D possibly TRBD1 on 7 matching bases. Trimming stripped 5 bases from V and 4 bases from J, with 15 bases between. Looked up from germline, CDR1 is MNHEY and CDR2 is SMNVEV (reference sequence). The CDR3 spans 15 residues. CDR3 nucleotide sequence: TGTGCCAGCAGTGCGGGACAGCAACCTTACAATGAGCAGTTCTTC. Translated: CASSAGQQPYNEQFF.

This clonotype has more than one count but fewer than ten. The chain carries TRBV7-2 and TRBJ2-2, with D perhaps matching TRBD2 (5 bases). The CDR3 has 15 amino acids. Trimming stripped 2 bases from V and 2 bases from J, with 9 bases between. The germline V gene encodes CDR1 SGHTA and CDR2 FQGNSA. The DNA for the CDR3 is TGTGCCAGCAGCTTATTTAGCGCCAACACCGGGGAGCTGTTTTTT. Translation: CASSLFSANTGELFF.

The chain links TRBV29-1 to TRBJ2-4, with D hard to call. Trimming removed 5 bases at V and 0 bases at J, with 8 bases between. CDR3 length equals 13 residues. Germline values: CDR1 SQVTM, CDR2 ANQGSEA. CDR3 protein: CSVLRVAKNIQYF. CDR3 DNA sequence: TGCAGCGTTCTCCGGGTAGCCAAAAACATTCAGTACTTC.

V and J are TRBV20-1 and TRBJ2-7; 11 bases agree with TRBD2. V dropped 3 bases and J dropped 5; count of bases not matched to a gene: 15. The length of the CDR3 is 17 residues. The germline gives CDR1 DFQATT, CDR2 SNEGSKA (reference sequence). The chain's CDR3 is CSASPLGTSGSHNEQYF. CDR3 coding DNA: TGCAGTGCTAGCCCCTTAGGGACTAGCGGTTCCCACAACGAGCAGTACTTC.

The V and J genes are TRBV5-8 and TRBJ2-3, with 10 nucleotides matching TRBD2. Germline trimming cut 4 bases from V and 14 bases from J; bases unmatched to any gene: 7. CDR3 length equals 12 residues. Germline lookup yields CDR1 SGHTS and CDR2 YDEGEE. In DNA, the CDR3 is TGTGCCAGCAGCCTAACTAGCGGGGAGCGGTATTTT. Translated: CASSLTSGERYF.

The CDR3 protein is CASSPQDASYEQYF. The CDR3 nucleotides read TGTGCCAGCAGTCCCCAGGACGCCTCCTACGAGCAGTACTTC. The chain links TRBV27 to TRBJ2-7; unclear D gene. Between the trimmed V and J ends, which lost 5 bases and 0 bases, there was a span of 11 bases. The CDR3 sequence is 14 residues long. The V gene's germline CDR1 is MNHEY and CDR2 SMNVEV (reference sequence).

The genes are TRBV7-9 and TRBJ2-1, with D perhaps TRBD1 (5 bases). Per germline, CDR1 SEHNR and CDR2 FQNEAQ (reference sequence). V lost 0 bases and J 12 bases, leaving 15 bases between the germline ends. The CDR3 is 14 residues long. The CDR3 spells CASSLALLSTGQFF. In nucleotides, the CDR3 is TGTGCCAGCAGCTTAGCGCTTCTTAGCACAGGGCAGTTCTTC.

The rearrangement uses TRBV10-3 and TRBJ1-1, with D perhaps matching TRBD1 (5 bases). With 8 bases removed from V and 0 bases from J, the gap between germline ends came to 7 bases. Germline V gene data show CDR1 as ENHRY and CDR2 as SYGVKD. The CDR3 length is 12 residues. The DNA of the CDR3 is TGTGCCATCGGAGGGGTGAACACTGAAGCTTTCTTT. Translation gives CAIGGVNTEAFF.

In this sample, this clonotype turned up a few times. The rearrangement joins TRBV27 to TRBJ2-6; 9 nucleotides agree with TRBD2. Germline V gives CDR1 MNHEY, CDR2 SMNVEV (reference sequence). This CDR3 spans 19 amino acids. V dropped 1 base and J dropped 0; count of bases not matched to a gene: 7. This chain's CDR3 is CASSLYLGTSLSGANVLTF. The CDR3 DNA sequence: TGTGCCAGCAGTTTATATCTCGGGACTAGCCTCTCTGGGGCCAACGTCCTGACTTTC.

About this clonotype: One junction end disagrees with the germline gene, perhaps due to a read error. The chain employs TRBV4-3 and TRBJ2-1, with 9 bases identical to TRBD2. This CDR3 has 16 residues. Germline CDR1 is LGHNA and CDR2 is YSLEER. The CDR3 DNA sequence: TGCGCCAGCGGCCAAGCGAGCGGGAGGTACTACAATGAGCAGTTCTTC. It yields the protein CASGQASGRYYNEQFF.

The chain links TRBV9 to TRBJ2-1, with TRBD2 as a possible D gene (6 bases). The DNA end lines up better with TRBJ2-7; the J call may be wrong. This CDR3 has 14 residues. Germline V CDR1 and CDR2: SGDLS, YYNGEE. In nucleotides, the CDR3 is TGTGCCAGCAATAGCGGCCCCCCGTCTGGCGAGCAGTACTTC. Protein: CASNSGPPSGEQYF.

This clonotype occurred once. The rearrangement joins TRBV15 to TRBJ1-5, with D uncertain. Germline V gives CDR1 LNHNV, CDR2 YYDKDF (reference sequence). The CDR3 has 15 residues. V was trimmed by 5 bases and J by 2 bases, leaving 13 bases between them. CDR3 DNA: TGTGCCACCAGCGGTTACATGGATGGCAATCAGCCCCAGCATTTT. Protein: CATSGYMDGNQPQHF. Full variable domain (outside the CDR3, taken from reference TRBV15 and TRBJ1-5): DAMVIQNPRYQVTQFGKPVTLSCSQTLNHNVMYWYQQKSSQAPKLLFHYYDKDFNNEADTPDNFQSRRPNTSFCFLDIRSPGLGDTAMYLCATSGYMDGNQPQHFGDGTRLSIL.

This clonotype appeared a few times. The V gene is TRBV28, the J gene TRBJ2-4, with 9 nucleotides matching TRBD1. The V and J ends lost 6 bases and 13 bases, in that order; junction bases with no gene match: 13. Per germline, CDR1 MDHEN and CDR2 SYDVKM. This CDR3 comprises 14 residues. CDR3 amino acids: CASSKAGTGWSQYF. In nucleotides, the CDR3 is TGTGCCAGCAGCAAAGCCGGGACAGGGTGGTCGCAGTACTTC.

This clonotype occurred a few times. Here the CDR3 DNA reads TGCAGTGCTCCGGGACAGGGGAACTACGAGCAGTACTTC. It codes for CSAPGQGNYEQYF. The V call is TRBV20-1, the J call TRBJ2-5, with TRBD1 identical over 10 bases. Matching the DNA end better, TRBJ2-7 makes the J call doubtful. Germline CDR1 DFQATT, CDR2 SNEGSKA (reference sequence). The CDR3 consists of 13 residues.

This clonotype was counted a few times. The V and J genes are TRBV7-6 and TRBJ2-1; D is unclear. The CDR3 has 15 amino acids. The germline V gene encodes CDR1 SGHVS and CDR2 FNYEAQ. V was shortened by 0 bases and J by 0 bases, with 6 bases between the two germline ends. As DNA, the CDR3 is TGTGCCAGCAGCTTAGCTCTGAGCTCCTACAATGAGCAGTTCTTC. It encodes CASSLALSSYNEQFF.

V and J are TRBV30 and TRBJ2-5; 7 bases are a match to TRBD2. The J segment lost 6 bases and the V segment lost 1 base, leaving 8 bases of the junction unmatched. The CDR3 is made up of 14 amino acids. Germline CDR1 reads GTSNPN; CDR2 reads SVGIG (reference sequence). The CDR3 bases are TGTGCCTGGAGTGGGGCTCGACTAGCAAAGACCCAGTACTTC. Translated: CAWSGARLAKTQYF.

This chain connects TRBV4-2 to TRBJ2-7, with a weak D call TRBD1 (7 bases). Trimming cost V 1 base and J 6 bases, with 19 bases left between them. Germline V lookup: CDR1 LGHNA, CDR2 YNFKEQ. The CDR3 sequence is 16 residues long. In DNA form, the CDR3 reads TGTGCCAGCAGCCAAGTTCCCGGGAGTCAGGGGGGCGAGCAGTACTTC. This gives the protein CASSQVPGSQGGEQYF.

This clonotype has just a few counts. This chain connects TRBV5-1 to TRBJ2-5; D is ambiguous. Germline assignment: CDR1 SGHRS and CDR2 YFSETQ. The germline V and J ends were trimmed by 2 bases and 1 base, with 12 bases remaining between them. This CDR3 has 15 residues. In nucleotides, the CDR3 is TGCGCCAGCAGCTTCATCTCAAGCCCCCAAGAGACCCAGTACTTC. Amino acids: CASSFISSPQETQYF.

The chain recombines TRBV12-3 or TRBV12-4 with TRBJ2-3; tentatively, D is TRBD2 (6 bases). With 3 bases removed from V and 2 bases from J, the gap between germline ends came to 15 bases. This CDR3 comprises 16 residues. This CDR3 is CASSFGGGANTDTQYF. In nucleotides, the CDR3 is TGTGCCAGCAGTTTTGGCGGCGGGGCTAACACAGATACGCAGTATTTT.

The V call is TRBV20-1, the J call TRBJ2-5; TRBD2 aligns across 10 bases. V was pared by 1 base and J by 5 bases, with 4 bases of the junction left unmatched. This CDR3 has 14 residues. Germline values: CDR1 DFQATT, CDR2 SNEGSKA (reference sequence). The CDR3 loop is CSARVPAGGETQYF. In DNA, the CDR3 is TGCAGTGCTAGAGTCCCAGCGGGAGGGGAGACCCAGTACTTC.

The chain joins TRBV12-3 or TRBV12-4 to TRBJ2-1; 9 nucleotides agree with TRBD1. Germline trimming cut 10 bases from V and 7 bases from J; bases unmatched to any gene: 17. The CDR3 contains 16 residues. CDR3 region: CATRYPSGTGKNEQFF. Here the CDR3 DNA reads TGTGCCACCCGATACCCTTCCGGGACAGGGAAGAATGAGCAGTTCTTC.